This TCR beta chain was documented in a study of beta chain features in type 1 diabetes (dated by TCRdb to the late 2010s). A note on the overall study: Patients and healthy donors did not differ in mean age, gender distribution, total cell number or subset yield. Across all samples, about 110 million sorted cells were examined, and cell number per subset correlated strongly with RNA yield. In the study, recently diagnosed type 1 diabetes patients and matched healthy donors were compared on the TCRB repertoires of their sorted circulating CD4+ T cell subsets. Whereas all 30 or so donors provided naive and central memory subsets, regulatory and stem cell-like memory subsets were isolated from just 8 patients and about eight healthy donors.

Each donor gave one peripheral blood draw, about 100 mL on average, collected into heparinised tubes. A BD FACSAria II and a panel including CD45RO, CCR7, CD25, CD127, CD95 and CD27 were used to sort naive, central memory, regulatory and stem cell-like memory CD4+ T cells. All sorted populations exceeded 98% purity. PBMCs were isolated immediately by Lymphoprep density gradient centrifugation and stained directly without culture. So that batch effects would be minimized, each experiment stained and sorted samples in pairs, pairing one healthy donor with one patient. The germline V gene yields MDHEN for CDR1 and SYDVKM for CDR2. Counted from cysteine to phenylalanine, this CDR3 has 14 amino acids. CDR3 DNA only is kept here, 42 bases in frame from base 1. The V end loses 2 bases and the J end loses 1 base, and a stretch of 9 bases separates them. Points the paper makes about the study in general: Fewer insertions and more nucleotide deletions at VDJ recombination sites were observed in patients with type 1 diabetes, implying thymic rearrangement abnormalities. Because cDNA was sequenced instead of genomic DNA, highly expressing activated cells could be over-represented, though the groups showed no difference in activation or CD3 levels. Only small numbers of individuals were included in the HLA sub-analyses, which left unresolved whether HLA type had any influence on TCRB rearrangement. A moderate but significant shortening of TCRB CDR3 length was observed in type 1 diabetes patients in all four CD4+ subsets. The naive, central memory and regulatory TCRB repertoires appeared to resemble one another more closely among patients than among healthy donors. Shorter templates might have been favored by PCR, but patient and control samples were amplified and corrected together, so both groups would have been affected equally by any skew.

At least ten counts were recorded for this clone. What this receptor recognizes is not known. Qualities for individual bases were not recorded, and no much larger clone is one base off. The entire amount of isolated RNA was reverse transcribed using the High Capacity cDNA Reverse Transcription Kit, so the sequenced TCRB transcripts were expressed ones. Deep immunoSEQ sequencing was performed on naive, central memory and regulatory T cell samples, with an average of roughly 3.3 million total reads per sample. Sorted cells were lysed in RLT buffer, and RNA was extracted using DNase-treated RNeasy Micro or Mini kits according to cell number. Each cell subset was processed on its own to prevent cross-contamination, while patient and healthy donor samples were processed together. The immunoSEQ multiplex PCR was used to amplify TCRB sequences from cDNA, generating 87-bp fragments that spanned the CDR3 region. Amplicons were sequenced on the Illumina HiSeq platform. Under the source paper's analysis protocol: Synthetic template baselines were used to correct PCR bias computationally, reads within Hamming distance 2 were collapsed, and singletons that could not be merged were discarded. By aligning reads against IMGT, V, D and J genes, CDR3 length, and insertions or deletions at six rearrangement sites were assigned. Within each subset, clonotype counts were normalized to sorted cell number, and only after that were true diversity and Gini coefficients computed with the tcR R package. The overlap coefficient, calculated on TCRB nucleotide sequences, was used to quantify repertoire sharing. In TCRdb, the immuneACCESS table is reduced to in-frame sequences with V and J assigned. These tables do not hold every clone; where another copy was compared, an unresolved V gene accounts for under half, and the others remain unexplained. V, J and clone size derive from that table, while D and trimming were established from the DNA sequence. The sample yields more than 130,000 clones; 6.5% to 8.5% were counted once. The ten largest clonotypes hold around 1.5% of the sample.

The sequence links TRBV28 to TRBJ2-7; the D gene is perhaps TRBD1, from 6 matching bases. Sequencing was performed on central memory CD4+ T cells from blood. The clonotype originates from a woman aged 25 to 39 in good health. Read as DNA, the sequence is TGTGCCAGCAGTTTACCGGACAGTTCCTACGAGCAGTACTTC. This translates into CASSLPDSSYEQYF.